These 3 T cell receptor beta chains share one sample of origin, sequenced in a study of vaccination and CD4 T cells after COVID-19. The treatment was: approximately nine-day PBMC culture with coronavirus spike peptide pools or control peptides (ViraFEST assay). Oncomine TCR Beta short-read sequencing was applied to DNA from cultured CD4+ T cells. Via MiXCR, TCRdb re-called the PCR reads, giving one row per CDR3 protein. The table records about 9,200 distinct CDR3 sequences, under 55% of them present only once. These TCRs are of unknown antigen specificity. The sample comprised CD4+ T cells from blood, cultured in vitro. The receptor source for this set is a human donor who had recovered from COVID-19.

The V and J genes are TRBV12-3 or TRBV12-4 and TRBJ2-3; weak D call: TRBD1 (6 bases). The CDR3 covers 14 residues. Trimming took off 3 bases at V and 6 bases at J, with 13 bases between the two ends. In DNA, the CDR3 is TGTGCCAGCAGTTTTGGACAGTTGGGGGATACGCAGTATTTT. It encodes CASSFGQLGDTQYF.

This clonotype has a handful of counts. The V and J genes are TRBV12-3 or TRBV12-4 and TRBJ2-2; 15 nucleotides match TRBD2. The CDR3 covers 19 residues. Trimming at V came to 6 bases and at J to 6 bases, leaving 14 bases not matched to a gene. The CDR3 is CASSPQITRTSGGAGELFF. The CDR3 DNA is TGTGCCAGCAGCCCGCAAATAACCCGGACTAGCGGGGGGGCCGGGGAGCTGTTTTTT.

The V gene is TRBV5-1, the J gene TRBJ2-1, with TRBD2 matching over 11 bases. The germline CDR1 and CDR2 sequences are SGHRS and YFSETQ. CDR3 size: 20 residues. J gave up 7 bases and V 4 bases, and 22 bases lay outside the gene matches. The CDR3 DNA follows: TGCGCCAGCAGCGCTTGGGGGGCCCATAGCGGGGGGGCCCTGGCTAATGAGCAGTTCTTC. This translates into CASSAWGAHSGGALANEQFF.